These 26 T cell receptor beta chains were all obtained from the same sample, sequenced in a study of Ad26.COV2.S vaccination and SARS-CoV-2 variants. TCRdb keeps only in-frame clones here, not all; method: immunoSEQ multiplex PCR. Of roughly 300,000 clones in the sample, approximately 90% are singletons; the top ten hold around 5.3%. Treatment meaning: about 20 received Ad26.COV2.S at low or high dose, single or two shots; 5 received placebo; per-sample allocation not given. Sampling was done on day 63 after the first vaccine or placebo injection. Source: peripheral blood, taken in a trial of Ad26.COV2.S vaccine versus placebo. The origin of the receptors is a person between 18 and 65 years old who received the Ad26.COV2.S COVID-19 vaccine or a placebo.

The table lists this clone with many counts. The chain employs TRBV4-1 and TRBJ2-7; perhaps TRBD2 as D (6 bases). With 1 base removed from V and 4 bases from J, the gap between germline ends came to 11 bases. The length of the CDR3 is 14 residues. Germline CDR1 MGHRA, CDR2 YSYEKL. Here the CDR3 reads CASSQAAGIYEQYF. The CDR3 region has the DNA TGCGCCAGCAGCCAAGCAGCGGGTATATACGAGCAGTACTTC.

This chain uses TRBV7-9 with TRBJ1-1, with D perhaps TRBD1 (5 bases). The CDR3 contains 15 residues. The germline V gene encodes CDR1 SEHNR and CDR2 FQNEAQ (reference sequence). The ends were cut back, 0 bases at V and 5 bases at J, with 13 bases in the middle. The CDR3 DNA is TGTGCCAGCAGCTTAGCGTCAGGGTACTATACTGAAGCTTTCTTT. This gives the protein CASSLASGYYTEAFF. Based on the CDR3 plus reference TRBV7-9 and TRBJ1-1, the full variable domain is DTGVSQNPRHKITKRGQNVTFRCDPISEHNRLYWYRQTLGQGPEFLTYFQNEAQLEKSRLLSDRFSAERPKGSFSTLEIQRTEQGDSAMYLCASSLASGYYTEAFFGQGTRLTVV.

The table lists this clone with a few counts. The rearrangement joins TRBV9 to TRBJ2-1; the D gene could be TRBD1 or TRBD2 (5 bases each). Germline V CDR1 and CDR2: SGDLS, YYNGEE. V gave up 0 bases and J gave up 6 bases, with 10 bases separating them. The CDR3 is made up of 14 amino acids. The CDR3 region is CASSVATGPNEQFF. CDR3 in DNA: TGTGCCAGCAGCGTAGCTACGGGGCCCAATGAGCAGTTCTTC.

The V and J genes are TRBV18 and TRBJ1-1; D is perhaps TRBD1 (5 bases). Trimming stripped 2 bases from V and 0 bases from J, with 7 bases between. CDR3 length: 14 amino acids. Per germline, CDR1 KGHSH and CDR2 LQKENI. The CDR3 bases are TGTGCCAGCTCACCAGACAGCATGAACACTGAAGCTTTCTTT. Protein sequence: CASSPDSMNTEAFF.

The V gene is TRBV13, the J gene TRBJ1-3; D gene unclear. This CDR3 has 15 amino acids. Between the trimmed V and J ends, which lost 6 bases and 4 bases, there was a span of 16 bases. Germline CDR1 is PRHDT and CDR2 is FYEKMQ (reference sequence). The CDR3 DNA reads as TGTGCCAGCAGGTACGGTCTTCGGTCGGGAAACACCATATATTTT. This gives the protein CASRYGLRSGNTIYF.

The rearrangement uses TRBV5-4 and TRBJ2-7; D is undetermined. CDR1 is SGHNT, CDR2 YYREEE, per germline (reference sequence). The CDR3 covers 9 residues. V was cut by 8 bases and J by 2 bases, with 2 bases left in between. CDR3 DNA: TGTGCCAGGACCTACGAGCAGTACTTC. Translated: CARTYEQYF.

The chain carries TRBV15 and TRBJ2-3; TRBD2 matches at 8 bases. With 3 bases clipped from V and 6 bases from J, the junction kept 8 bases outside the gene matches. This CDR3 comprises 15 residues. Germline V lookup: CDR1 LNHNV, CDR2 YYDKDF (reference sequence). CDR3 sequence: CATSRTSVFGDTQYF. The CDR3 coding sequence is TGTGCCACCAGCAGGACTAGCGTTTTTGGGGATACGCAGTATTTT.

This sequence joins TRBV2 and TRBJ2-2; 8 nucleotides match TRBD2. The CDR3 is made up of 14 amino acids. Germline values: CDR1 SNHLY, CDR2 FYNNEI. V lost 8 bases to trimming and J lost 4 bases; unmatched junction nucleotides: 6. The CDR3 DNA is TGTGCCAGCCGACAAGCGGGAGCCACCGGGGAGCTGTTTTTT. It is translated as CASRQAGATGELFF.

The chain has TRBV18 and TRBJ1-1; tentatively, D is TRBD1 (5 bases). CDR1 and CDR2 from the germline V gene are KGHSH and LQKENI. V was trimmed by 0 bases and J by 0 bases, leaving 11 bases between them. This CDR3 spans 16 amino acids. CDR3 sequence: CASSPPGGEVNTEAFF. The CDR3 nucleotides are TGTGCCAGCTCACCACCGGGGGGGGAGGTGAACACTGAAGCTTTCTTT.

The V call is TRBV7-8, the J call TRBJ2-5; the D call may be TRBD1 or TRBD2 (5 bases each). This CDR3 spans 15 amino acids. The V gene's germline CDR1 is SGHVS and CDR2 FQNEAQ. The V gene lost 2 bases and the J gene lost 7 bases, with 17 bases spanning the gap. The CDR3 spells CASSLPGRRGGTQYF. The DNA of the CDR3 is TGTGCCAGCAGCTTACCCGGGCGGCGTGGGGGGACCCAGTACTTC.

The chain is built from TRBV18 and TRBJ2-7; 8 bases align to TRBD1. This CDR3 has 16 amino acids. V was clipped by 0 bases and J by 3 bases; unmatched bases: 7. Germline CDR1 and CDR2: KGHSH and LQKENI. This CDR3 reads CASSPPEGQGFYEQYF. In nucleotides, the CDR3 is TGTGCCAGCTCACCACCCGAAGGACAGGGATTCTACGAGCAGTACTTC.

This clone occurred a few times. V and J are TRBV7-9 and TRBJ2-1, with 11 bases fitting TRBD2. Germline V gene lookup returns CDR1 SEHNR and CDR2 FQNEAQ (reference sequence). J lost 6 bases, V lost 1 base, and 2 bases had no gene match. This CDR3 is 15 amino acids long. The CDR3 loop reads CASSLVLAGANEQFF. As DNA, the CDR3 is TGTGCCAGCAGCTTAGTACTAGCGGGAGCCAATGAGCAGTTCTTC.

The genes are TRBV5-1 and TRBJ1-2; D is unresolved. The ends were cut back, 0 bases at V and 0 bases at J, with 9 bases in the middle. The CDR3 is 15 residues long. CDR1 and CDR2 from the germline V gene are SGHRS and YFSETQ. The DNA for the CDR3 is TGCGCCAGCAGCTTGGCTGGCGGACCTAACTATGGCTACACCTTC. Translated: CASSLAGGPNYGYTF.

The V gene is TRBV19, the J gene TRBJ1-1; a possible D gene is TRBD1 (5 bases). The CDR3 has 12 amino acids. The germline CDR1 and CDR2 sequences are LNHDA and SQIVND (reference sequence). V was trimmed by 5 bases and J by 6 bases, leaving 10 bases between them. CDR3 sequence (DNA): TGTGCCAGTAGTCCGCGGGGGGCTGAAGCTTTCTTT. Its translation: CASSPRGAEAFF.

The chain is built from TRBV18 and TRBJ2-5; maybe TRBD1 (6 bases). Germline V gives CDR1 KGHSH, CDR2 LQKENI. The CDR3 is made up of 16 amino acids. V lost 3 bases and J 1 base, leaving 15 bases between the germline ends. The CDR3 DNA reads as TGTGCCAGCTCACCTACACAGGGTTTGCTCCAAGAGACCCAGTACTTC. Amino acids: CASSPTQGLLQETQYF.

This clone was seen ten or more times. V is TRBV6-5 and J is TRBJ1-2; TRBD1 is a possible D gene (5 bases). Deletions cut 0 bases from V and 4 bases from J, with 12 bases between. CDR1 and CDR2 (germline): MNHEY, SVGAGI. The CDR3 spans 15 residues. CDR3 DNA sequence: TGTGCCAGCAGTTACTCCCTGACAGCCCCCTATGGCTACACCTTC. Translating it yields CASSYSLTAPYGYTF.

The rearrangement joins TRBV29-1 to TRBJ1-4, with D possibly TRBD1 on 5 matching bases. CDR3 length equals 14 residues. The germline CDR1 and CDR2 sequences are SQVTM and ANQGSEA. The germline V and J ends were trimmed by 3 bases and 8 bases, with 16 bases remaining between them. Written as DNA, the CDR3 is TGCAGCGTTGAGGAGGGGCCGGAGGGAGAAAAACTGTTTTTT. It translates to CSVEEGPEGEKLFF.

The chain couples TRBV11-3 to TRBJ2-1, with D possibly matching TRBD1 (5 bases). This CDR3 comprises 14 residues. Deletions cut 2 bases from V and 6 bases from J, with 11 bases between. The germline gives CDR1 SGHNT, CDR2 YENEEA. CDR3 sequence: CASSLTAGSNEQFF. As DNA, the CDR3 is TGTGCCAGCAGCTTAACTGCAGGGTCCAATGAGCAGTTCTTC.

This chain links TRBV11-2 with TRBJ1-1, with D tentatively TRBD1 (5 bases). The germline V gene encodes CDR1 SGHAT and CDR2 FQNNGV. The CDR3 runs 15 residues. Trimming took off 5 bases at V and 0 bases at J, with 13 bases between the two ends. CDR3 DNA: TGTGCCAGCAGCGGACGGACAAGCCTGAACACTGAAGCTTTCTTT. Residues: CASSGRTSLNTEAFF.

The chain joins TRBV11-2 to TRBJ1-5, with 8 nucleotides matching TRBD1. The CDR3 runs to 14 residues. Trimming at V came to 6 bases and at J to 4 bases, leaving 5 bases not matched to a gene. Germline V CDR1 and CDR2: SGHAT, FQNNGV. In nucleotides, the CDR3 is TGTGCCAGCAGTCAGGACAGGGTAAATCAGCCCCAGCATTTT. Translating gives CASSQDRVNQPQHF. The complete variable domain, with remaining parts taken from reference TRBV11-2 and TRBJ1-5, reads EAGVAQSPRYKIIEKRQSVAFWCNPISGHATLYWYQQILGQGPKLLIQFQNNGVVDDSQLPKDRFSAERLKGVDSTLKIQPAKLEDSAVYLCASSQDRVNQPQHFGDGTRLSIL.

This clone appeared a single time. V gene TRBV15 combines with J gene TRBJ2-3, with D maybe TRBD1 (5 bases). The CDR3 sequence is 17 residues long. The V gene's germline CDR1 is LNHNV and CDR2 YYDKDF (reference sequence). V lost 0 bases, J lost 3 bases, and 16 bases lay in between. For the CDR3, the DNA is TGTGCCACCAGCAGAGATTATCCGGGTTCAGGGACAGATACGCAGTATTTT. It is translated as CATSRDYPGSGTDTQYF.

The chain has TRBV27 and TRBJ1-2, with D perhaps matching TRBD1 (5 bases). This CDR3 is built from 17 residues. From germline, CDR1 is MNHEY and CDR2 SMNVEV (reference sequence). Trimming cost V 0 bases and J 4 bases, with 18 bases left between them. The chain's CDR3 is CASSLSRGVGLSYGYTF. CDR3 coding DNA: TGTGCCAGCAGTTTATCGCGGGGGGTGGGTTTGAGCTATGGCTACACCTTC.

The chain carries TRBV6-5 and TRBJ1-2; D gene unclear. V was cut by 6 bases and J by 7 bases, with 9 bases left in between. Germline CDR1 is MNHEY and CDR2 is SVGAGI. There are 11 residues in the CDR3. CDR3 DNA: TGTGCCAGCAGCCAAGGAACTGGCTACACCTTC. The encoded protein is CASSQGTGYTF.

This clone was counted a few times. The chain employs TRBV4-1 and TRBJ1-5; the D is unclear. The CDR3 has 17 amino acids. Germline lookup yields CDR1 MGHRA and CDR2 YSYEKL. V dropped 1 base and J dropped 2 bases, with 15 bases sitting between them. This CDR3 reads CASSQVLSLGGNQPQHF. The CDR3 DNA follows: TGCGCCAGCAGCCAAGTTTTAAGCCTCGGGGGCAATCAGCCCCAGCATTTT.

CDR3 sequence reads: CSGGTVNTEAFF. The CDR3, as DNA: TGCAGCGGGGGGACGGTGAACACTGAAGCTTTCTTT. V is TRBV29-1 and J is TRBJ1-1, with a tentative D call TRBD1 (5 bases). Trimming took 7 bases from V and 0 from J, leaving 9 bases between them. The CDR3 contains 12 residues. Germline loops: CDR1 SQVTM, CDR2 ANQGSEA. The entire variable domain, with the rest obtained from reference TRBV29-1 and TRBJ1-1, is as follows: SAVISQKPSRDICQRGTSLTIQCQVDSQVTMMFWYRQQPGQSLTLIATANQGSEATYESGFVIDKFPISRPNLTFSTLTVSNMSPEDSSIYLCSGGTVNTEAFFGQGTRLTVV.

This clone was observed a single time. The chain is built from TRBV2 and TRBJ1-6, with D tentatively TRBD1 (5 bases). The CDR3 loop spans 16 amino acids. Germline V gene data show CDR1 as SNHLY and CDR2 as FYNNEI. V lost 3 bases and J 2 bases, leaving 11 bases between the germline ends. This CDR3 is CASSEDGGAYNSPLHF. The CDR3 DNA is TGTGCCAGCAGTGAGGATGGAGGGGCCTATAATTCACCCCTCCACTTT. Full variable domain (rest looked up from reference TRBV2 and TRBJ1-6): EPEVTQTPSHQVTQMGQEVILRCVPISNHLYFYWYRQILGQKVEFLVSFYNNEISEKSEIFDDQFSVERPDGSNFTLKIRSTKLEDSAMYFCASSEDGGAYNSPLHFGNGTRLTVT.